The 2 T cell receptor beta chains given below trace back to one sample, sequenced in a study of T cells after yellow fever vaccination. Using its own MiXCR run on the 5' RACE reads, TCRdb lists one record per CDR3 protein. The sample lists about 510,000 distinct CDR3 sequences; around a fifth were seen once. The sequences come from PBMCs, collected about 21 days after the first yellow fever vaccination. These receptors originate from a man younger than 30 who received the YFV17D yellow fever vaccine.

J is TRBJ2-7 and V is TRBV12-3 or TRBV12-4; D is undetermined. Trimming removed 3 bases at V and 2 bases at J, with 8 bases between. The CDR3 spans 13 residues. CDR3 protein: CASSFSGPYEQYF. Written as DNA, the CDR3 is TGTGCCAGCAGTTTCTCCGGCCCCTACGAGCAGTACTTC.

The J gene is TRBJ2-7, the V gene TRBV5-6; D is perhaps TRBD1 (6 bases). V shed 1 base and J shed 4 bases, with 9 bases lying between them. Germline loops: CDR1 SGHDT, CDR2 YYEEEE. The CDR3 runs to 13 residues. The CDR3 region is CASSLRQGYEQYV. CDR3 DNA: TGTGCCAGCAGCTTGAGGCAGGGGTACGAGCAGTACGTC.